Listed here are 14 T cell receptor beta chains from one sample, sequenced in a study of T cell responses to AZD1222 COVID-19 vaccine. Data came from immunoSEQ multiplex PCR; TCRdb stores just in-frame clones and leaves some out. The table lists 130,000 or so clones, about 89% of them singletons. The specimen comprised peripheral blood, sampled on day 0 of AZD1222 vaccination. All receptors come from an adult in good health.

V gene TRBV14 combines with J gene TRBJ2-6, with D tentatively TRBD1 (6 bases). Germline CDR1 SGHDN, CDR2 FVKESK. Trimming pared 0 bases from V and 0 bases from J, leaving 15 bases between. The CDR3 covers 19 residues. CDR3 region: CASSQDYGTQSSGANVLTF. CDR3 DNA sequence: TGTGCCAGCAGCCAAGATTACGGGACACAATCCTCTGGGGCCAACGTCCTGACTTTC.

This chain links TRBV5-4 with TRBJ2-5; possibly TRBD1 for D (7 bases). The CDR3 runs to 16 residues. The V gene's germline CDR1 is SGHNT and CDR2 YYREEE (reference sequence). The V gene lost 5 bases and the J gene lost 4 bases, with 21 bases spanning the gap. The CDR3 region has the DNA TGTGCCAGCAGTTCCCGGAGGGACAGTACTTTAGAGACCCAGTACTTC. Its protein product is CASSSRRDSTLETQYF. Together with reference TRBV5-4 and TRBJ2-5, the CDR3 gives the full variable domain: ETGVTQSPTHLIKTRGQQVTLRCSSQSGHNTVSWYQQALGQGPQFIFQYYREEENGRGNFPPRFSGLQFPNYSSELNVNALELDDSALYLCASSSRRDSTLETQYFGPGTRLLVL.

The chain is built from TRBV4-1 and TRBJ2-1; D may be TRBD2 (5 bases). V lost 0 bases, J lost 1 base, and 7 bases lay in between. CDR1 is MGHRA, CDR2 YSYEKL, per germline. The CDR3 has 15 amino acids. The CDR3 here is CASSQDRESYNEQFF. Here the CDR3 DNA reads TGCGCCAGCAGCCAAGATAGGGAGTCCTACAATGAGCAGTTCTTC.

The V call is TRBV6-5, the J call TRBJ1-5; no clear D. The CDR3 has 13 amino acids. Trimming shortened V by 2 bases and J by 4 bases, and 6 bases separated the two germline ends. The germline CDR1 and CDR2 sequences are MNHEY and SVGAGI. This chain's CDR3 is CASSYRANQPQHF. The CDR3 DNA is TGTGCCAGCAGTTACAGGGCGAATCAGCCCCAGCATTTT.

There are a few counts of this clone. The chain joins TRBV19 to TRBJ2-5, with D perhaps matching TRBD1 (5 bases). The CDR3 is 18 amino acids. CDR1 is LNHDA, CDR2 SQIVND, per germline (reference sequence). V was pared by 5 bases and J by 2 bases, with 24 bases between. In DNA, the CDR3 is TGTGCCAGTAGTCCCTGGATGGCAGCACCTTACAGGCAAGAGACCCAGTACTTC. It translates to CASSPWMAAPYRQETQYF.

The chain couples TRBV16 to TRBJ1-4; D is ambiguous. Trimming took off 2 bases at V and 8 bases at J, with 6 bases between the two ends. CDR1 and CDR2 (germline): KGHSY, FQNENV. The CDR3 is 12 residues long. CDR3 protein: CASSQVREKLFF. The CDR3, as DNA: TGTGCCAGCAGCCAAGTGCGGGAAAAACTGTTTTTT. The full variable domain, in which reference TRBV16 and TRBJ1-4 provide the parts outside the CDR3, is GEEVAQTPKHLVRGEGQKAKLYCAPIKGHSYVFWYQQVLKNEFKFLISFQNENVFDETGMPKERFSAKCLPNSPCSLEIQATKLEDSAVYFCASSQVREKLFFGSGTQLSVL.

This clone was seen just once. The gene calls are TRBV5-1 and TRBJ1-1; maybe TRBD1 (5 bases). The CDR3 loop spans 12 amino acids. Germline V gene data show CDR1 as SGHRS and CDR2 as YFSETQ. Between the trimmed V and J ends, which lost 4 bases and 8 bases, there was a span of 12 bases. For the CDR3, the DNA is TGCGCCAGCAGCATAGGGACGGTAGAAGCTTTCTTT. It translates to CASSIGTVEAFF. The whole variable domain, filled in from reference TRBV5-1 and TRBJ1-1, reads KAGVTQTPRYLIKTRGQQVTLSCSPISGHRSVSWYQQTPGQGLQFLFEYFSETQRNKGNFPGRFSGRQFSNSRSEMNVSTLELGDSALYLCASSIGTVEAFFGQGTRLTVV.

The rearrangement links TRBV19 to TRBJ1-1; D gene ambiguous. The CDR3 covers 13 residues. Germline V lookup: CDR1 LNHDA, CDR2 SQIVND (reference sequence). V dropped 7 bases and J dropped 4 bases, with 13 bases sitting between them. For the CDR3, the DNA is TGTGCCAGTAAAGAGGCGGGCCGCACTGAAGCTTTCTTT. This encodes CASKEAGRTEAFF.

The chain couples TRBV5-8 to TRBJ1-5; the D gene is possibly TRBD1 (5 bases). The CDR3 totals 14 residues. V was clipped by 2 bases and J by 4 bases, with 10 bases between them. Germline lookup yields CDR1 SGHTS and CDR2 YDEGEE. CDR3 bases: TGTGCCAGCAGCTTTTGGCAGGGAAATCAGCCCCAGCATTTT. Its translation: CASSFWQGNQPQHF. The variable domain in full, completed from reference TRBV5-8 and TRBJ1-5, reads EAGVTQSPTHLIKTRGQQATLRCSPISGHTSVYWYQQALGLGLQFLLWYDEGEERNRGNFPPRFSGRQFPNYSSELNVNALELEDSALYLCASSFWQGNQPQHFGDGTRLSIL.

This chain connects TRBV21-1 to TRBJ2-2. TRBV21-1 is a pseudogene locus. The CDR3 totals 11 residues. The CDR3 sequence is CASKAPGELFF. For the CDR3, the DNA is TGTGCCAGCAAGGCCCCCGGGGAGCTGTTTTTT.

This chain connects TRBV2 to TRBJ1-4, with 9 bases matching TRBD1. After removal of 3 bases from V and 3 bases from J, the junction contained 8 bases not matched to a gene. The CDR3 extends over 17 amino acids. Germline loops: CDR1 SNHLY, CDR2 FYNNEI. In nucleotides, the CDR3 is TGTGCCAGCAGTGAGAGGACAGGGGTCCCGGCTAATGAAAAACTGTTTTTT. Its protein product is CASSERTGVPANEKLFF.

J is TRBJ2-7 and V is TRBV18; no reliable D call. CDR1 and CDR2 from the germline V gene are KGHSH and LQKENI. V was trimmed by 3 bases and J by 5 bases, leaving 14 bases between them. CDR3 size: 14 residues. The DNA for the CDR3 is TGTGCCAGCTCACCCCGCACGGGCGCCCACGAGCAGTACTTC. Translation: CASSPRTGAHEQYF.

This clone has a single count. J is TRBJ2-2 and V is TRBV13; TRBD1 might be the D (6 bases). V gave up 8 bases and J gave up 6 bases, with 19 bases separating them. CDR1 is PRHDT, CDR2 FYEKMQ, per germline (reference sequence). This CDR3 has 15 residues. The CDR3 region has the DNA TGTGCCAGCGGTGTGCCCAGGGGTTTCTCCGGGGAGCTGTTTTTT. This sequence encodes CASGVPRGFSGELFF.

V usage is TRBV3-1 (or the pseudogene TRBV3-2) and J usage is TRBJ1-2, with TRBD1 matching 9 bases. There are 14 residues in the CDR3. V shed 4 bases and J 8 bases; nucleotides not matched to a gene: 8. Germline CDR1 and CDR2: LGHDT and YNNKEL (reference sequence). In DNA form, the CDR3 reads TGTGCCAGCAGCCTGGGACAGGGTAAACGAGGCTACACCTTC. This codes for CASSLGQGKRGYTF.